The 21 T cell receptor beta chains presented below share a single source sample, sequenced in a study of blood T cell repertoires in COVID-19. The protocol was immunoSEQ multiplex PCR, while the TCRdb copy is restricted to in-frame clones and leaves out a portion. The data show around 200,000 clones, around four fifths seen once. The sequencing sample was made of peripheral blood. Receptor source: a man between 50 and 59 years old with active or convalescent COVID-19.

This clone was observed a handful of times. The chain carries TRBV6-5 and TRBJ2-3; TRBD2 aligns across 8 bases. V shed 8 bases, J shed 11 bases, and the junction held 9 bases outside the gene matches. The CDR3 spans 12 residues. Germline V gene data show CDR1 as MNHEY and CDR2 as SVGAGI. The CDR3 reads CASGSGGEGQYF. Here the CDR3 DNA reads TGTGCCAGCGGCAGCGGGGGCGAGGGGCAGTATTTT.

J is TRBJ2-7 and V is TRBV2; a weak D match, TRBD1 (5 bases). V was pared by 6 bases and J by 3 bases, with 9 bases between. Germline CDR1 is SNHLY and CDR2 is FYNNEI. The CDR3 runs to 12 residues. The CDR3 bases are TGTGCCAGCAGCCAACAGGACTACGAGCAGTACTTC. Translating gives CASSQQDYEQYF.

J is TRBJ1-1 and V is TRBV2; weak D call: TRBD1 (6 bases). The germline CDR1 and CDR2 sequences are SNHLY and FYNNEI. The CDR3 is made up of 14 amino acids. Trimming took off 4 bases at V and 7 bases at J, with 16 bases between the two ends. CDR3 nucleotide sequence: TGTGCCAGCAGTGCCGGCATAGGGGGTATTGAAGCTTTCTTT. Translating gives CASSAGIGGIEAFF.

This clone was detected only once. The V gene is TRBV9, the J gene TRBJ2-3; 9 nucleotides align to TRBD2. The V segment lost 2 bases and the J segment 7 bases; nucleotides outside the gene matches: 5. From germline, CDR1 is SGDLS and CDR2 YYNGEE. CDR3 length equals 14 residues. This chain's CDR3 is CASSVAGTSNTQYF. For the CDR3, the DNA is TGTGCCAGCAGCGTCGCCGGGACTAGCAATACGCAGTATTTT.

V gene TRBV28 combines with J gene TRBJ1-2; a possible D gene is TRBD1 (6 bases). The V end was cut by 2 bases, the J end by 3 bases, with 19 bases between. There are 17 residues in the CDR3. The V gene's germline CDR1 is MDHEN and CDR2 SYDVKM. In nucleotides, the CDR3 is TGTGCCAGCAGTTTACCGACACCCCTATCAGGGGACTATGGCTACACCTTC. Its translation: CASSLPTPLSGDYGYTF.

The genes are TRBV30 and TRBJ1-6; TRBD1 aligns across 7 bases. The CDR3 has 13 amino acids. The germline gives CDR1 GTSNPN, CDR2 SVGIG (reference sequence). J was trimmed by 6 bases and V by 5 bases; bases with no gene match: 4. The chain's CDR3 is CAWGDSRNSPLHF. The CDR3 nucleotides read TGTGCCTGGGGGGACAGCCGTAATTCACCCCTCCACTTT.

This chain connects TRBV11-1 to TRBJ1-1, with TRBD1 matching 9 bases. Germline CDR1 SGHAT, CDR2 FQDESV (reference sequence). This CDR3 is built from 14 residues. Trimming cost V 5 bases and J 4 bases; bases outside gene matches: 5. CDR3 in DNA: TGTGCCAGCAGCGGGTTGACAGGGGGCACTGAAGCTTTCTTT. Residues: CASSGLTGGTEAFF. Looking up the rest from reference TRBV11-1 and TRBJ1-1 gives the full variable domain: EAEVAQSPRYKITEKSQAVAFWCDPISGHATLYWYRQILGQGPELLVQFQDESVVDDSQLPKDRFSAERLKGVDSTLKIQPAELGDSAMYLCASSGLTGGTEAFFGQGTRLTVV.

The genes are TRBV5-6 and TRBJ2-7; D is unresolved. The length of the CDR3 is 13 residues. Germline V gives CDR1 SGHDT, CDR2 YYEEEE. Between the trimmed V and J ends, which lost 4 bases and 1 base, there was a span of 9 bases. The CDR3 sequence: CASSSDISYEQYF. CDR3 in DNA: TGTGCCAGCAGCAGTGACATTTCCTACGAGCAGTACTTC.

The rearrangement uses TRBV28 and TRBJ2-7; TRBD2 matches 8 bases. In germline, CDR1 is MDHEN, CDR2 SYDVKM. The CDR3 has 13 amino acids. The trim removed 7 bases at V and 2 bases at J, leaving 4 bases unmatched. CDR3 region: CASTAGGPYEQYF. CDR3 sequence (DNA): TGTGCCAGCACGGCGGGAGGCCCCTACGAGCAGTACTTC.

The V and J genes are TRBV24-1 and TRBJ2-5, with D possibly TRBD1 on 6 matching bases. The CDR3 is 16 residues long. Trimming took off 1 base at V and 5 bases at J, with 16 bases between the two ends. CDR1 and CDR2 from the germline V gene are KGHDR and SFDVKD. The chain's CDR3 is CATSDFGQGILETQYF. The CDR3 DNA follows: TGTGCCACCAGTGATTTCGGGCAGGGGATCCTGGAGACCCAGTACTTC.

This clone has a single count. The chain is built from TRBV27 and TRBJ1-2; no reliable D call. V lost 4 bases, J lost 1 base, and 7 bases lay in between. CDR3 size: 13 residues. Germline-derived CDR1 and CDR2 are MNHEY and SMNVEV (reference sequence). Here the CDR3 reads CASSSDFNYGYTF. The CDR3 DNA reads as TGTGCCAGCAGTTCTGACTTTAACTATGGCTACACCTTC.

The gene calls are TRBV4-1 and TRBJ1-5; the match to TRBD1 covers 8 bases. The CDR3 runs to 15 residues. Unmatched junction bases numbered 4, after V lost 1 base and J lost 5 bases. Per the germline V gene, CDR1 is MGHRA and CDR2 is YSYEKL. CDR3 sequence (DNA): TGCGCCAGCAGCCAAGGCTACAGGGGGGATCAGCCCCAGCATTTT. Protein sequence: CASSQGYRGDQPQHF.

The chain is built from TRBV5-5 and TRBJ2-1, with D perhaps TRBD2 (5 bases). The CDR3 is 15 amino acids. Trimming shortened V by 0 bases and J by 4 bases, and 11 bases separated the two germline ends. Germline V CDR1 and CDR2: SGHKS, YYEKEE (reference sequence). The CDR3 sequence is CASSLVTNLYNEQFF. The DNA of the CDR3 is TGTGCCAGCAGCTTGGTGACTAACCTTTACAATGAGCAGTTCTTC. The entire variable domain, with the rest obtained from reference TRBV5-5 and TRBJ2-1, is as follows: DAGVTQSPTHLIKTRGQQVTLRCSPISGHKSVSWYQQVLGQGPQFIFQYYEKEERGRGNFPDRFSARQFPNYSSELNVNALLLGDSALYLCASSLVTNLYNEQFFGPGTRLTVL.

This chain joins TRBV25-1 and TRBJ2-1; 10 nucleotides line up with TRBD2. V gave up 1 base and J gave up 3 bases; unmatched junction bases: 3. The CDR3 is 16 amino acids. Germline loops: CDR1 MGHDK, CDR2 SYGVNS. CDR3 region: CASSEFRTSGYNEQFF. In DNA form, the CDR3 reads TGTGCCAGCAGTGAATTTCGGACTAGCGGCTACAATGAGCAGTTCTTC.

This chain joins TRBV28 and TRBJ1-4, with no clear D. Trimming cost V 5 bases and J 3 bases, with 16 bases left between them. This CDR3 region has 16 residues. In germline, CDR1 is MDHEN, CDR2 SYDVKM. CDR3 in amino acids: CASSATRDTANEKLFF. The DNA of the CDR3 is TGTGCCAGCAGTGCTACCCGTGACACGGCTAATGAAAAACTGTTTTTT.

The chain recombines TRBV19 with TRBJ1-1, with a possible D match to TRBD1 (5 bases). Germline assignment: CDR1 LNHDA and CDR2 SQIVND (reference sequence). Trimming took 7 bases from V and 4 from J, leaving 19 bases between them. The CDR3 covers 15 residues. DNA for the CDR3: TGTGCCAGTATCCCCTTAAGGGGCTCGGTCACTGAAGCTTTCTTT. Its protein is CASIPLRGSVTEAFF.

CDR3 protein: CASSFGGQPQHF. Here the CDR3 DNA reads TGTGCCAGCAGTTTTGGAGGACAGCCCCAGCATTTT. This chain links TRBV12-3 or TRBV12-4 with TRBJ1-5; D gene unclear. Trimming took off 3 bases at V and 7 bases at J, with 7 bases between the two ends. The CDR3 has 12 amino acids.

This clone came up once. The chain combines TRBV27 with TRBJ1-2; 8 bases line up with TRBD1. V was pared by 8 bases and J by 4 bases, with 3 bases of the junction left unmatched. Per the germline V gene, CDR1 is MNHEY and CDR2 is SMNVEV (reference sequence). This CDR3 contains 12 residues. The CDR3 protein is CASRGQVYGYTF. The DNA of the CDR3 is TGTGCCAGCCGGGGACAGGTCTATGGCTACACCTTC.

The CDR3 DNA reads as TGTGCCTGGAATGTTCGGTTCTATGGCTACACCTTC. Translation: CAWNVRFYGYTF. J is TRBJ1-2 and V is TRBV30; D is ambiguous. The CDR3 totals 12 residues. With 4 bases removed from V and 4 bases from J, the gap between germline ends came to 10 bases. CDR1 is GTSNPN, CDR2 SVGIG, per germline (reference sequence).

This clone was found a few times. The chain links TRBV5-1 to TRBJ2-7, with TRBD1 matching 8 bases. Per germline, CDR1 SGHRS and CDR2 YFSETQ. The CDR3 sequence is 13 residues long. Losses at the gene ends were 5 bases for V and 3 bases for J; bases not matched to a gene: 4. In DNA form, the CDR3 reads TGCGCCAGCAGATTCACAGGGGGCTACGAGCAGTACTTC. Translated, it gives CASRFTGGYEQYF.

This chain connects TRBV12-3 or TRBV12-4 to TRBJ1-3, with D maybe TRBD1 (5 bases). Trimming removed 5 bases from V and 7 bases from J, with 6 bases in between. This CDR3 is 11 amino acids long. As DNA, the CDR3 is TGTGCCAGCAGTGGGGGGAACACCATATATTTT. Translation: CASSGGNTIYF.